This T cell receptor beta chain comes out of a study of cytomegalovirus exposure and HLA in healthy donors. As regards this clone: The antigen is unknown.

Germline V gene sequence: CDR1 SGHNT, CDR2 YYREEE (reference sequence). The V gene lost 5 bases and the J gene lost 2 bases, with 17 bases spanning the gap. This CDR3 comprises 16 residues. Primers for the PCR totalled 60 Vbeta and 13 Jbeta. Measured with immunoSEQ multiplex PCR; TCRdb has only the in-frame clones, and not every one. The table shows over 100,000 clones, with 79% occurring only once. Findings of the study overall: Data from an earlier analysis indicated that most TCR beta V segments were productive either about 90% or about 30% of the time. For most subjects, TCR beta sequences were reported to predict HLA-A and HLA-B alleles with accuracy. Because they were indistinguishable, some V segments, including TRBV6-2 and TRBV6-3, were excluded.

The TCR was taken from a woman between 18 and 29 years old in good health and CMV-seropositive. The chain is built from TRBV5-4 and TRBJ1-3; weak D call: TRBD1 (5 bases). What was sequenced was PBMCs. The CDR3 sequence: CASRPAGLGAGNTIYF. The CDR3 bases are TGTGCCAGCAGACCTGCCGGCTTAGGGGCTGGAAACACCATATATTTT.